This T cell receptor (beta chain) was captured in a study of blood T cells in healthy people across ages. Study background: Through template switching, about one barcoded beta molecule was captured per two T cells, as measured in model experiments.

CDR3 length equals 12 residues. Trimming removed 3 bases from V and 6 bases from J, with 10 bases in between. CDR1 SQVTM and CDR2 ANQGSEA come from the germline V gene. Next came a second PCR, run for roughly 6 to 11 cycles, which used a sample-barcoded 5' primer along with a J-beta primer mix. Via MiXCR, TCRdb re-called the 5' RACE reads, giving one row per CDR3 protein. Of more than 450,000 distinct CDR3 sequences in the sample, 27% are singletons; the top ten hold 3.6%. These sequences were also reported in another study, on T cells of mothers and their children. That study reports: At around 1.4 ug per 15 ul, all of the extracted RNA went into cDNA synthesis. Sequencing got over 9 million TCR beta CDR3 reads from each mother and approximately 3 million from each child. Overlap measured in related mother-child pairs was slightly, non-significantly higher than in unrelated pairs.

The chain employs TRBV29-1 and TRBJ2-3; the D is unclear. This TCR was sampled from a boy between 2 and 10 years old in good health. Material for sequencing was blood. The CDR3 loop reads CSVEPLRDTQYF. The CDR3 region has the DNA TGCAGCGTTGAGCCCCTGAGGGATACGCAGTATTTT.